The present T cell receptor beta chain was sequenced within a study of CD4 T cell repertoires in COVID-19. Whole-study results and caveats: Several top expanded SARS-CoV-2-reactive clonotypes were shared by two or three memory subsets. Between roughly 6 and 25% of SARS-CoV-2 clonotypes also appeared in SARS-CoV and/or HKU1 spike cultures.

With V trimmed by 3 bases and J by 7 bases, 3 bases remained unmatched. CDR1 is LNHDA and CDR2 is SQIVND in the germline V gene (reference sequence). The CDR3 has 13 amino acids. These memory T cells were uncultured and sequenced directly after ex vivo isolation. The assay was immunoSEQ multiplex PCR, and TCRdb's table has in-frame clones only and misses some. The data show tens of thousands of clones, around 86% seen once. On this clone: No antigen is known for it.

This TCR was recovered from a human donor who had COVID-19. The chain joins TRBV19 to TRBJ1-5; TRBD1 matches at 7 bases. The sequenced sample was central memory CD4+ T cells from blood, obtained before the COVID-19 pandemic. The CDR3 protein is CASSIDRAQPQHF. The CDR3 DNA is TGTGCCAGTAGTATTGACAGGGCCCAGCCCCAGCATTTT.